A selection of T cell receptor beta chains follows, all from one sample in a study of CD8+CD57+ T cells in acquired aplastic anemia. TCRdb used MiXCR to reprocess the reads, holding one entry per CDR3 protein. The sample has about 71,000 distinct CDR3 sequences; roughly 50% are singletons. The sequenced sample consisted of sorted CD4+, CD8+, or CD8+CD57+ T cells (not recorded which) from PBMCs. These receptors came from a human donor in good health, serving as a control. Both conserved end residues are part of each CDR3. A D gene is named only where the DNA matches it firmly. Clone sizes are given selectively: once, few, many, or a class where the clone is expanded.

TRBV5-6,TRBJ2-7,once,.,TGTGCCAGCAGGCCCGGGGGCTACGAGCAGTACTTC,CASRPGGYEQYF
TRBV7-2,TRBJ1-2,many,.,TGTGCCAGCAGCCCTCCCTCGACAAACTATGGCTACACCTTC,CASSPPSTNYGYTF
TRBV12-3/TRBV12-4,TRBJ1-2,.,.,TGTGCCAGCAGTTTGTATAGGGACGGCTACACCTTC,CASSLYRDGYTF
TRBV19,TRBJ1-1,.,.,TGTGCCAGTAGTTACTACCGTAACACTGAAGCTTTCTTT,CASSYYRNTEAFF
TRBV20-1,TRBJ1-2,.,.,TGCAGTGCTAAAGACAGCGTCAACTATGGCTACACCTTC,CSAKDSVNYGYTF
TRBV10-3,TRBJ2-7,few,.,TGTGCCACCAGGGGCGGATCGTGGGAGCAGTACTTC,CATRGGSWEQYF
TRBV5-5,TRBJ2-3,many,TRBD2,TGTGCCAGCAGCTATTCGGGACTAGCGGGAGTGGATACGCAGTATTTT,CASSYSGLAGVDTQYF
TRBV19,TRBJ1-5,.,.,TGTGCCAGTAGTATTCGGCCAAGCAATCAGCCCCAGCATTTT,CASSIRPSNQPQHF
TRBV12-3/TRBV12-4,TRBJ1-1,many,.,TGTGCCAGCAGTCCCGATTGGGCAGGGACGTGGGGGGAAGCTTTCTTT,CASSPDWAGTWGEAFF
TRBV7-9,TRBJ2-5,.,.,TGTGCCAGCAGCCAAGGGACGGGGGAGACCCAGTACTTC,CASSQGTGETQYF
TRBV13,TRBJ2-7,.,.,TGTGCCAGCAGGGGCGGGGCGGACGAGTACTTC,CASRGGADEYF
TRBV4-1,TRBJ1-2,many,TRBD1,TGCGCCAGCAGCCAGACCCCCGGGACAGGGGGTGGTGACTATGGCTACACCTTC,CASSQTPGTGGGDYGYTF
TRBV11-2,TRBJ2-5,many,.,TGTGCCAGCAGCTTAGTGTGGCGTATCCAAGAGACCCAGTACTTC,CASSLVWRIQETQYF
TRBV6-1,TRBJ1-5,many,.,TGTGCCAGCAGTGGGGGGGAGTCTCAGCCCCAGCATTTT,CASSGGESQPQHF
TRBV19,TRBJ1-1,.,.,TGTGCCACGTCGGGGCAGTCGAACACTGAAGCTTTCTTT,CATSGQSNTEAFF
TRBV25-1,TRBJ1-1,.,.,TGTGCCAGCGCTACGGGGGGGTTCGGCACTGAAGCTTTCTTT,CASATGGFGTEAFF
TRBV7-6,TRBJ2-7,few,TRBD1,TGTGCCAGCATTCTAGGGGAGACAGGGTCCGCCGAGCAGTACTTC,CASILGETGSAEQYF
TRBV15,TRBJ1-2,.,.,TGTGCCACCAGCCCTGATCGAGGGCGGCGGGGCTACACCTTC,CATSPDRGRRGYTF
TRBV19,TRBJ1-1,.,.,TGTGCCAGTAGTACACCCGGGGGGATGAACACTGAAGCTTTCTTT,CASSTPGGMNTEAFF
TRBV10-3,TRBJ2-5,.,.,TGTGCCATCAGTGAGGGACCGAAACAAGAGACCCAGTACTTC,CAISEGPKQETQYF
TRBV11-2,TRBJ2-1,many,.,TGTGCCAGCTCCCTCCCCAGGACACTTTACAATGAGCAGTTCTTC,CASSLPRTLYNEQFF
TRBV19,TRBJ1-1,many,.,TGTGCCAGTAGTATGGGGATTCCGGGGGGTAAAGCTTTCTTT,CASSMGIPGGKAFF
TRBV5-6,TRBJ2-7,many,.,TGTGCCAGCAGCTTGGGACAGAGCTCCTACGAGCAGTACTTC,CASSLGQSSYEQYF
TRBV9,TRBJ1-6,medium-sized,TRBD1,TGTGCCAGCAGCGTAGGCCGGGACAGGGGTTCACCCCTCCACTTT,CASSVGRDRGSPLHF
TRBV15,TRBJ2-7,.,.,TGTGCCACCAGCACCGCGGGGGCCCTCTCCTACGAGCAGTACTTC,CATSTAGALSYEQYF
TRBV15,TRBJ2-5,.,TRBD2,TGTGCCACCAGCGTCTACGGGGGGGAGACCCAGTACTTC,CATSVYGGETQYF
TRBV19,TRBJ2-1,.,TRBD2,TGTGCCAGTAGTATCGGGACTAGCGGGGTGAATGAGCAGTTCTTC,CASSIGTSGVNEQFF
TRBV12-3/TRBV12-4,TRBJ2-7,few,TRBD2,TGTGCCAGCAGTTTTGGGACTAGCGGGGAGGGTCACGAGCAGTACTTC,CASSFGTSGEGHEQYF
TRBV2,TRBJ1-1,.,.,TGTGCCAGCGGGGGGACAGAAGCTTTCTTT,CASGGTEAFF
TRBV15,TRBJ1-6,.,.,TGTGCCACCAGCAGTCAAGGGGGACCCCTCCACTTT,CATSSQGGPLHF
TRBV9,TRBJ2-7,.,TRBD2,TGTGCCAGCAGTCACAGCCGCACTAGCGGGGCATACGAGCAGTACTTC,CASSHSRTSGAYEQYF
TRBV25-1,TRBJ1-3,.,.,TGTGCCAGCAGTTTACTACTCAGGGCGTATTCTGGAAACACCATATATTTT,CASSLLLRAYSGNTIYF
TRBV15,TRBJ2-2,many,TRBD2,TGTGCCACCAGCAGAGATTTAGGACTAGCGGGGGCCGGGGAGCTGTTTTTT,CATSRDLGLAGAGELFF
TRBV29-1,TRBJ1-1,.,.,TGCAGCGTTGAACGCTGGGGTGGTCCTGAAGCTTTCTTT,CSVERWGGPEAFF
TRBV11-2,TRBJ2-3,once,.,TGTGCCAGCAGCCCACAGGCCCTAAGCGGGTGGGGGGCGCAGTATTTT,CASSPQALSGWGAQYF
TRBV9,TRBJ1-5,.,.,TGTGCCAGCAGCTACGACACAAGAGGACAGCCCCAGCATTTT,CASSYDTRGQPQHF
TRBV15,TRBJ2-5,.,.,TGTGCCACCAGCAGACTTACTAGGCTTCAAGAGACCCAGTACTTC,CATSRLTRLQETQYF